The next 27 T cell receptor beta chains were all read from a single sample in a study of CD8 T cells in ankylosing spondylitis (dated by TCRdb to 2017 to 2019). Library construction relied on 5' RACE. The sequencer listed for this sample is Illumina HiSeq 2500. TCRdb's own reprocessing of the public reads used fastp at Q25 and MiXCR and kept productive beta chains. Under each unique CDR3 protein, matching rows form one entry showing the most common genes and DNA. Here the sample has about 160,000 distinct CDR3 sequences; about 18% occur a single time. The ten largest clones capture around 7.6% of the sample. Sample: blood, either unsorted or a sorted T cell fraction (not recorded which). The receptor source for this set is a male donor with ankylosing spondylitis or in good health (not recorded which).

This clonotype was counted ten times or more. This rearrangement joins TRBV20-1 to TRBJ1-1, with 9 bases lining up with TRBD1. Germline CDR1 is DFQATT and CDR2 is SNEGSKA (reference sequence). V lost 0 bases to trimming and J lost 4 bases; unmatched junction nucleotides: 9. The CDR3 is 16 residues long. The CDR3 DNA reads TGCAGTGCTAGAGAGTCTTATGGGACAGGGAGCACTGAAGCTTTCTTT. Protein: CSARESYGTGSTEAFF.

This clonotype has more than one count but fewer than ten. The V and J genes are TRBV7-9 and TRBJ1-1; D uncertain. Trimming pared 1 base from V and 2 bases from J, leaving 8 bases between. CDR1 and CDR2 (germline): SEHNR, FQNEAQ (reference sequence). This CDR3 has 14 residues. The CDR3, as DNA: TGTGCCAGCAGCTTAGATGAGGGTAACACTGAAGCTTTCTTT. It encodes CASSLDEGNTEAFF. The full variable domain, with the rest looked up from reference TRBV7-9 and TRBJ1-1, is DTGVSQNPRHKITKRGQNVTFRCDPISEHNRLYWYRQTLGQGPEFLTYFQNEAQLEKSRLLSDRFSAERPKGSFSTLEIQRTEQGDSAMYLCASSLDEGNTEAFFGQGTRLTVV.

The sample holds many counts of this clonotype. The rearrangement joins TRBV29-1 to TRBJ1-2, with a tentative D call TRBD1 (6 bases). Trimming took off 4 bases at V and 4 bases at J, with 16 bases between the two ends. Germline V gene sequence: CDR1 SQVTM, CDR2 ANQGSEA. The CDR3 runs to 14 residues. The CDR3, as DNA: TGCAGCGTTGCCATTAGGGGGGGAACCTATGGCTACACCTTC. Its translation: CSVAIRGGTYGYTF.

This clonotype was recorded a few times. The gene calls are TRBV19 and TRBJ2-3; 11 nucleotides match TRBD2. J was trimmed by 4 bases and V by 5 bases; bases with no gene match: 5. Germline loops: CDR1 LNHDA, CDR2 SQIVND (reference sequence). There are 15 residues in the CDR3. The CDR3 DNA sequence: TGTGCCAGTAGTGTGACTAGCGGGAACCCAGATACGCAGTATTTT. As protein: CASSVTSGNPDTQYF.

This clonotype has just a few counts. This chain connects TRBV7-8 to TRBJ2-7; D is perhaps TRBD2 (5 bases). The V and J ends lost 5 bases and 7 bases respectively, with 9 bases between them. CDR3 size: 11 residues. Germline assignment: CDR1 SGHVS and CDR2 FQNEAQ. CDR3 coding DNA: TGTGCCAGCAGCCCCGGGGAAGAGCAGTACTTC. Amino acids: CASSPGEEQYF.

J is TRBJ2-1 and V is TRBV20-1; 9 bases align to TRBD2. Germline loops: CDR1 DFQATT, CDR2 SNEGSKA (reference sequence). This CDR3 has 15 residues. V lost 6 bases and J lost 7; bases outside the gene matches: 13. In nucleotides, the CDR3 is TGCAGTGCACCTTTAGCGGGAGCGAGGGGGAATGAGCAGTTCTTC. This encodes CSAPLAGARGNEQFF.

The table lists this clonotype with a few counts. The chain carries TRBV5-1 and TRBJ2-1; a possible D gene is TRBD2 (5 bases). Looked up from germline, CDR1 is SGHRS and CDR2 is YFSETQ. Trimming removed 0 bases from V and 9 bases from J, with 13 bases in between. The CDR3 sequence is 14 residues long. The CDR3 here is CASSLGQDSSEQFF. In nucleotides, the CDR3 is TGCGCCAGCAGCTTGGGGCAGGACTCGAGTGAGCAGTTCTTC.

This clonotype was found many times. The chain's CDR3 is CASRGLAGENEQFF. In DNA, the CDR3 is TGTGCCAGCCGGGGACTAGCGGGAGAAAATGAGCAGTTCTTC. The chain recombines TRBV5-4 with TRBJ2-1, with 14 bases lining up with TRBD2. The junction had 4 bases not matched to a gene; V was cut back by 7 bases and J by 7 bases. The CDR3 contains 14 residues. Germline-derived CDR1 and CDR2 are SGHNT and YYREEE (reference sequence).

This clonotype was observed at least ten times. The chain joins TRBV20-1 to TRBJ2-2; 10 bases fit TRBD2. The CDR3 has 17 amino acids. Germline lookup yields CDR1 DFQATT and CDR2 SNEGSKA (reference sequence). V dropped 3 bases and J dropped 6; count of bases not matched to a gene: 13. The CDR3 DNA follows: TGCAGTGCTAGCCGGCTAGCGGGAGCGTGGGGGCCCGGGGAGCTGTTTTTT. Translation: CSASRLAGAWGPGELFF.

The J gene is TRBJ2-7, the V gene TRBV29-1; TRBD1 is a possible D gene (7 bases). V was shortened by 0 bases and J by 1 base, with 16 bases between the two germline ends. The CDR3 has 16 residues. Germline V CDR1 and CDR2: SQVTM, ANQGSEA. The chain's CDR3 is CSVEDLRQGGSYEQYF. The CDR3 coding sequence is TGCAGCGTTGAAGACCTTCGCCAGGGGGGTTCCTACGAGCAGTACTTC.

This clonotype occurred many times. This rearrangement joins TRBV20-1 to TRBJ1-5; D might be TRBD1 (5 bases). Trimming pared 6 bases from V and 1 base from J, leaving 19 bases between. Germline V gene data show CDR1 as DFQATT and CDR2 as SNEGSKA (reference sequence). CDR3 size: 16 residues. In DNA, the CDR3 is TGCAGTGCCCCTATTACGAGAGGGGCAAGCAATCAGCCCCAGCATTTT. Protein product: CSAPITRGASNQPQHF.

This clonotype was detected many times. The CDR3 sequence: CASSLGQGLATNEKLFF. The DNA for the CDR3 is TGCGCCAGCAGCCTTGGACAGGGCCTCGCAACTAATGAAAAACTGTTTTTT. The chain links TRBV5-1 to TRBJ1-4, with 8 bases identical to TRBD1. The J segment lost 0 bases and the V segment lost 4 bases, leaving 8 bases of the junction unmatched. This CDR3 has 17 residues. Per the germline V gene, CDR1 is SGHRS and CDR2 is YFSETQ.

This clonotype showed up many times. The chain uses TRBV12-3 or TRBV12-4 and TRBJ2-5, with 9 bases that match TRBD2. Trimming took 0 bases from V and 7 from J; bases not matched to a gene: 12. This CDR3 is built from 17 residues. The CDR3 sequence is CASSLALGSGGARTQYF. The DNA for the CDR3 is TGTGCCAGCAGTTTAGCGCTGGGTAGCGGGGGCGCACGGACCCAGTACTTC.

In this sample, this clonotype turned up a few times. The chain is built from TRBV2 and TRBJ2-1; D perhaps matches TRBD2 (5 bases). Deletions cut 9 bases from V and 2 bases from J, with 17 bases between. This CDR3 contains 15 residues. Germline lookup yields CDR1 SNHLY and CDR2 FYNNEI. This CDR3 is CASIPLAPAYNEQFF. In DNA form, the CDR3 reads TGTGCCAGTATTCCCCTAGCACCGGCCTACAATGAGCAGTTCTTC.

This clonotype turned up a few times. The J gene is TRBJ2-7, the V gene TRBV5-1; either TRBD1 or TRBD2 may fit D (6 bases each). Trimming pared 1 base from V and 3 bases from J, leaving 14 bases between. CDR3 size: 15 residues. Germline values: CDR1 SGHRS, CDR2 YFSETQ. The CDR3 sequence is CASSLTGAVDYEQYF. CDR3 sequence (DNA): TGCGCCAGCAGCTTGACGGGGGCAGTCGACTACGAGCAGTACTTC.

The chain employs TRBV29-1 and TRBJ2-2; D possibly uses TRBD1 or TRBD2 (6 bases each). The V and J ends lost 4 bases and 5 bases respectively, with 17 bases between them. CDR1 and CDR2 from the germline V gene are SQVTM and ANQGSEA. The CDR3 runs to 15 residues. CDR3 protein: CSVGWGAIRTGELFF. The DNA of the CDR3 is TGCAGCGTTGGGTGGGGGGCGATAAGAACCGGGGAGCTGTTTTTT.

This clonotype was seen many times. The CDR3 loop is CASSLHRDRWRDTQYF. In DNA form, the CDR3 reads TGTGCCAGCTCACTTCACCGGGACAGGTGGAGGGATACGCAGTATTTT. V gene TRBV18 combines with J gene TRBJ2-3; 8 nucleotides match TRBD1. The ends lost 4 bases at V and 6 bases at J; junction bases unmatched: 12. This CDR3 spans 16 amino acids. The germline CDR1 and CDR2 sequences are KGHSH and LQKENI. Filled out from reference TRBV18 and TRBJ2-3, the complete variable domain reads NAGVMQNPRHLVRRRGQEARLRCSPMKGHSHVYWYRQLPEEGLKFMVYLQKENIIDESGMPKERFSAEFPKEGPSILRIQQVVRGDSAAYFCASSLHRDRWRDTQYFGPGTRLTVL.

The rearrangement links TRBV18 to TRBJ2-1, with unresolved D. Germline V gene lookup returns CDR1 KGHSH and CDR2 LQKENI. The CDR3 contains 15 residues. Trimming removed 2 bases at V and 9 bases at J, with 17 bases between. The CDR3 nucleotides are TGTGCCAGCTCACCATCCCCCAGGCATGGTATTGAGCAGTTCTTC. Its translation is CASSPSPRHGIEQFF.

This clonotype was counted many times. The chain uses TRBV20-1 and TRBJ1-5, with D hard to call. There are 13 residues in the CDR3. With 3 bases removed from V and 0 bases from J, the gap between germline ends came to 6 bases. CDR1 and CDR2 (germline): DFQATT, SNEGSKA (reference sequence). CDR3 amino acids: CSARTLSNQPQHF. The CDR3 bases are TGCAGTGCTAGGACACTTAGCAATCAGCCCCAGCATTTT.

This clonotype was picked up many times. The rearrangement links TRBV7-7 to TRBJ2-7; 7 bases map to TRBD1. CDR3 length: 15 residues. CDR1 SSHAT and CDR2 FNYEAQ come from the germline V gene (reference sequence). Trimming took 1 base from V and 2 from J; bases not matched to a gene: 5. The CDR3 nucleotides are TGTGCCAGCAGCTTAGAACAGGGGCCTACCTACGAGCAGTACTTC. Amino acids: CASSLEQGPTYEQYF.

This clonotype was recorded many times. The chain recombines TRBV5-1 with TRBJ2-7; TRBD1 matches 8 bases. Trimming took 1 base from V and 1 from J; bases not matched to a gene: 7. This CDR3 has 16 residues. Germline lookup yields CDR1 SGHRS and CDR2 YFSETQ. The CDR3: CASSLKGQVLSYEQYF. In DNA form, the CDR3 reads TGCGCCAGCAGCTTGAAGGGACAGGTTTTATCCTACGAGCAGTACTTC. The full variable domain, with the rest looked up from reference TRBV5-1 and TRBJ2-7, is KAGVTQTPRYLIKTRGQQVTLSCSPISGHRSVSWYQQTPGQGLQFLFEYFSETQRNKGNFPGRFSGRQFSNSRSEMNVSTLELGDSALYLCASSLKGQVLSYEQYFGPGTRLTVT.

Ten or more counts support this clonotype. The chain links TRBV5-1 to TRBJ2-7, with TRBD1 matching over 8 bases. CDR1 and CDR2 (germline): SGHRS, YFSETQ. The CDR3 runs to 13 residues. The V and J ends lost 6 bases and 4 bases, in that order; junction bases with no gene match: 6. CDR3 sequence (DNA): TGCGCCAGCACCAGGACAGGGCAGTACGAGCAGTACTTC. This translates into CASTRTGQYEQYF.

V gene TRBV10-3 combines with J gene TRBJ2-3, with D uncertain. The V gene's germline CDR1 is ENHRY and CDR2 SYGVKD. The V end lost 3 bases, the J end lost 4 bases, and 11 bases lay between the germline ends. CDR3 length: 14 residues. CDR3 nucleotide sequence: TGTGCCATCAGTGAATCGGCGCAGGCAGATACGCAGTATTTT. Amino acids: CAISESAQADTQYF.

This clonotype was found a few times. The chain links TRBV11-2 to TRBJ2-7, with no clear D. Germline V gene data show CDR1 as SGHAT and CDR2 as FQNNGV. The CDR3 length is 14 residues. Trimming left V 0 bases short and J 6 bases short, with 12 bases between. Here the CDR3 DNA reads TGTGCCAGCAGCTTAGATGCCAGGTTGCCCGAGCAGTACTTC. Amino acids: CASSLDARLPEQYF.

This clonotype has only a few counts. The CDR3 region is CSASGGGLAGVGQFF. The CDR3 nucleotides are TGCAGTGCTAGTGGTGGGGGACTAGCGGGAGTGGGGCAGTTCTTC. The chain has TRBV20-1 and TRBJ2-1; 14 nucleotides agree with TRBD2. V dropped 3 bases and J dropped 12; count of bases not matched to a gene: 10. The CDR3 length is 15 residues. Germline V gene lookup returns CDR1 DFQATT and CDR2 SNEGSKA (reference sequence).

On this clonotype: This clone may be a read error of a much larger clone one base away. The gene calls are TRBV20-1 and TRBJ2-7; no clear D. Germline V CDR1 and CDR2: DFQATT, SNEGSKA (reference sequence). V was trimmed by 5 bases and J by 0 bases, leaving 11 bases between them. The CDR3 contains 13 residues. In nucleotides, the CDR3 is TGCAGTGCTGGGCACCTAGTCTCCTACGAGCAGTACTTC. Its protein is CSAGHLVSYEQYF.

In this sample, this clonotype turned up a few times. The rearrangement uses TRBV9 and TRBJ2-5; 10 positions agree with TRBD2. This CDR3 has 14 amino acids. J lost 3 bases, V lost 2 bases, and 1 base had no gene match. CDR1 and CDR2 from the germline V gene are SGDLS and YYNGEE. CDR3 amino acids: CASSVGLAEETQYF. CDR3 DNA sequence: TGTGCCAGCAGCGTCGGACTAGCGGAAGAGACCCAGTACTTC.